The 30 T cell receptor beta chains below come from one sample, sequenced in a study of memory CD8 T cells in hepatitis C reinfection (dated by TCRdb to about 2017). Libraries were built with the immunoSEQ multiplex PCR assay. As stored in TCRdb, this immuneACCESS dataset retains in-frame rearrangements with V and J assigned. A fraction of the clones does not appear; measured against another copy, unresolved V genes explain less than half of the discrepancy, and the remainder lacks a known reason. The sample table lists around 45,000 clones, 89% of them with a count of one. The ten largest clones add up to approximately 0.67% of the sample. The label giving this sample's time point can be read as: late/post reinfection, 12 to 24 weeks after detection. The sorted cells were sequenced directly ex vivo, without any in vitro expansion ahead of TCR sequencing. Specimen: naive CD8+ T cells sorted from blood. The sample's cell subset or site, from its label and the paper: total naive CD8+CD45RO- T cells. The receptors come from a man between 18 and 35 years old with hepatitis C virus infection.

The chain has TRBV13 and TRBJ1-1; TRBD1 is a possible D gene (5 bases). There are 15 residues in the CDR3. The germline V and J ends were trimmed by 2 bases and 3 bases, with 13 bases remaining between them. CDR1 is PRHDT and CDR2 is FYEKMQ in the germline V gene (reference sequence). Here the CDR3 reads CASSLRGVEDTEAFF. CDR3 coding DNA: TGTGCCAGCAGCTTACGGGGGGTTGAAGACACTGAAGCTTTCTTT. The whole variable domain, remainder taken from reference TRBV13 and TRBJ1-1, is AAGVIQSPRHLIKEKRETATLKCYPIPRHDTVYWYQQGPGQDPQFLISFYEKMQSDKGSIPDRFSAQQFSDYHSELNMSSLELGDSALYFCASSLRGVEDTEAFFGQGTRLTVV.

The chain joins TRBV7-9 to TRBJ2-1; D is possibly TRBD1 (5 bases). V was shortened by 1 base and J by 5 bases, with 9 bases between the two germline ends. This CDR3 comprises 14 residues. The germline gives CDR1 SEHNR, CDR2 FQNEAQ (reference sequence). CDR3 sequence reads: CASSLVDRNNEQFF. CDR3 bases: TGTGCCAGCAGCTTAGTCGACAGAAACAATGAGCAGTTCTTC. Based on the CDR3 plus reference TRBV7-9 and TRBJ2-1, the full variable domain is DTGVSQNPRHKITKRGQNVTFRCDPISEHNRLYWYRQTLGQGPEFLTYFQNEAQLEKSRLLSDRFSAERPKGSFSTLEIQRTEQGDSAMYLCASSLVDRNNEQFFGPGTRLTVL.

In this sample, this clone turned up once. The chain combines TRBV5-8 with TRBJ1-1; 7 nucleotides agree with TRBD1. Germline V gene data show CDR1 as SGHTS and CDR2 as YDEGEE. Unmatched junction bases numbered 15, after V lost 4 bases and J lost 0 bases. The CDR3 has 18 residues. CDR3 nucleotides: TGTGCCAGCAGCACACGGGACAGAGTTTCTAGTCTGAACACTGAAGCTTTCTTT. Residues: CASSTRDRVSSLNTEAFF.

V usage is TRBV10-1 and J usage is TRBJ1-1, with 8 bases aligning to TRBD1. Per germline, CDR1 WNHNN and CDR2 SYGVQD (reference sequence). Germline trimming cut 8 bases from V and 5 bases from J; bases unmatched to any gene: 1. The CDR3 is 11 amino acids. CDR3 in DNA: TGCGCCAGCGGGACAGGAACTGAAGCTTTCTTT. This gives the protein CASGTGTEAFF.

The chain employs TRBV6-5 and TRBJ2-7; the match to TRBD1 covers 7 bases. CDR1 and CDR2 from the germline V gene are MNHEY and SVGAGI. The trim removed 2 bases at V and 4 bases at J, leaving 5 bases unmatched. CDR3 length equals 14 residues. In DNA, the CDR3 is TGTGCCAGCAGTTACGGGCAGGGGGTTTACGAGCAGTACTTC. Residues: CASSYGQGVYEQYF.

This clone has only one observation. The chain links TRBV9 to TRBJ2-2; D is uncertain. The CDR3 runs 13 residues. The V gene lost 3 bases and the J gene lost 6 bases, with 9 bases spanning the gap. Germline V CDR1 and CDR2: SGDLS, YYNGEE. The CDR3 nucleotides read TGTGCCAGCAGCGCACCCCGGTCCGGGGAGCTGTTTTTT. This gives the protein CASSAPRSGELFF.

The chain carries TRBV4-3 and TRBJ2-5; possibly TRBD1 for D (6 bases). V lost 0 bases and J lost 0, with 11 bases in between. The CDR3 has 16 amino acids. Germline V gives CDR1 LGHNA, CDR2 YSLEER. This CDR3 reads CASSQELGQNQETQYF. CDR3 in DNA: TGCGCCAGCAGCCAAGAGCTCGGACAGAACCAAGAGACCCAGTACTTC.

The chain couples TRBV15 to TRBJ2-7; D is unresolved. The ends were cut back, 0 bases at V and 1 base at J, with 7 bases in the middle. The CDR3 spans 14 residues. The germline CDR1 and CDR2 sequences are LNHNV and YYDKDF (reference sequence). The DNA for the CDR3 is TGTGCCACCAGCAGAGAGGGCATTTCCTACGAGCAGTACTTC. Its translation is CATSREGISYEQYF.

J is TRBJ2-3 and V is TRBV12-5; 8 nucleotides align to TRBD2. This CDR3 is 17 amino acids long. The V segment lost 3 bases and the J segment 2 bases; nucleotides outside the gene matches: 10. Per germline, CDR1 LGHNT and CDR2 FRNRAP. CDR3 bases: TGTGCTAGTGGTTTCTCTCCTACTAGCGGCAACACAGATACGCAGTATTTT. Encoded protein: CASGFSPTSGNTDTQYF. The full variable domain, completed using reference TRBV12-5 and TRBJ2-3, is DARVTQTPRHKVTEMGQEVTMRCQPILGHNTVFWYRQTMMQGLELLAYFRNRAPLDDSGMPKDRFSAEMPDATLATLKIQPSEPRDSAVYFCASGFSPTSGNTDTQYFGPGTRLTVL.

The genes are TRBV28 and TRBJ2-7; possibly TRBD2 for D (5 bases). The CDR3 loop spans 14 amino acids. The germline gives CDR1 MDHEN, CDR2 SYDVKM. V lost 2 bases and J lost 5, with 13 bases in between. The CDR3 spells CASSLGLARNEQYF. The DNA for the CDR3 is TGTGCCAGCAGTTTAGGGCTAGCCAGGAACGAGCAGTACTTC.

This clone showed up just once. This chain links TRBV5-1 with TRBJ2-3; the D gene is possibly TRBD2 (6 bases). V shed 1 base and J shed 0 bases, with 9 bases lying between them. The CDR3 has 15 amino acids. Per the germline V gene, CDR1 is SGHRS and CDR2 is YFSETQ. The CDR3 DNA follows: TGCGCCAGCAGCTTGTGGGGGGACAGCACAGATACGCAGTATTTT. It translates to CASSLWGDSTDTQYF.

V gene TRBV4-3 combines with J gene TRBJ1-2; D is perhaps TRBD1 (6 bases). The CDR3 consists of 15 residues. Trimming took off 2 bases at V and 2 bases at J, with 12 bases between the two ends. Looked up from germline, CDR1 is LGHNA and CDR2 is YSLEER. CDR3 in DNA: TGCGCCAGCAGCCAATTCCCTCAGGGGAACTATGGCTACACCTTC. Translating it yields CASSQFPQGNYGYTF.

V is TRBV27 and J is TRBJ2-7, with TRBD2 matching 7 bases. This CDR3 has 15 amino acids. V was pared by 0 bases and J by 2 bases, with 4 bases of the junction left unmatched. The germline V gene has CDR1 MNHEY and CDR2 SMNVEV (reference sequence). The CDR3, as DNA: TGTGCCAGCAGTTTATCAGGCGGGAGCACCTACGAGCAGTACTTC. This codes for CASSLSGGSTYEQYF.

This clone has only a few counts. The chain joins TRBV7-6 to TRBJ2-2, with D hard to call. Trimming removed 2 bases at V and 8 bases at J, with 3 bases between. In germline, CDR1 is SGHVS, CDR2 FNYEAQ. This CDR3 has 11 residues. The CDR3 region is CASSLRGELFF. Here the CDR3 DNA reads TGTGCCAGCAGCTTACGGGGGGAGCTGTTTTTT.

J is TRBJ2-7 and V is TRBV27; 9 bases fit TRBD1. Germline CDR1 MNHEY, CDR2 SMNVEV (reference sequence). The CDR3 extends over 14 amino acids. Trimming removed 10 bases from V and 3 bases from J; junction bases left unmatched: 10. The CDR3 sequence: CATTPGQGLYEQYV. CDR3 DNA sequence: TGTGCCACCACTCCGGGACAGGGTCTCTACGAGCAGTACGTC.

The chain couples TRBV5-1 to TRBJ2-5; D is uncertain. V gave up 1 base and J gave up 1 base, with 8 bases separating them. This CDR3 comprises 14 residues. Germline assignment: CDR1 SGHRS and CDR2 YFSETQ. CDR3 loop: CASSLWQVQETQYF. DNA of the CDR3: TGCGCCAGCAGCTTGTGGCAGGTCCAAGAGACCCAGTACTTC.

The chain employs TRBV5-4 and TRBJ2-1; 7 nucleotides match TRBD2. Trimming cost V 0 bases and J 2 bases; bases outside gene matches: 8. In germline, CDR1 is SGHNT, CDR2 YYREEE (reference sequence). The CDR3 has 17 residues. CDR3 in amino acids: CASSLAASGKTYNEQFF. The DNA for the CDR3 is TGTGCCAGCAGCTTGGCCGCCAGCGGGAAGACCTACAATGAGCAGTTCTTC.

This clone was counted only a few times. V is TRBV2 and J is TRBJ1-1; 7 positions match TRBD1. Trimming at V came to 3 bases and at J to 5 bases, leaving 3 bases not matched to a gene. The CDR3 has 13 residues. Germline CDR1 reads SNHLY; CDR2 reads FYNNEI. Here the CDR3 DNA reads TGTGCCAGCAGTGACAGGGGGTTGACTGAAGCTTTCTTT. Amino acid sequence: CASSDRGLTEAFF.

The rearrangement links TRBV28 to TRBJ1-4; 11 nucleotides match TRBD1. Germline loops: CDR1 MDHEN, CDR2 SYDVKM. J lost 7 bases, V lost 6 bases, and 13 bases had no gene match. CDR3 length equals 17 residues. CDR3 nucleotide sequence: TGTGCCAGCAGGTGGACAGGGGGCGCCCGGATAAGTGAAAAACTGTTTTTT. It is translated as CASRWTGGARISEKLFF.

The genes are TRBV10-2 and TRBJ2-1, with 8 bases that match TRBD2. The CDR3 covers 14 residues. With 7 bases clipped from V and 5 bases from J, the junction kept 7 bases outside the gene matches. CDR1 is WSHSY and CDR2 is SAAADI in the germline V gene. This CDR3 is CASKVGAGDNEQFF. The CDR3 bases are TGCGCCAGCAAAGTAGGAGCGGGAGACAATGAGCAGTTCTTC.

The V and J genes are TRBV28 and TRBJ2-7, with 7 bases lining up with TRBD2. This CDR3 is 14 amino acids long. With V trimmed by 2 bases and J by 5 bases, 6 bases remained unmatched. Germline CDR1 reads MDHEN; CDR2 reads SYDVKM. The CDR3 loop reads CASSLGIGGNEQYF. The CDR3 DNA is TGTGCCAGCAGTTTAGGGATCGGGGGGAACGAGCAGTACTTC.

CDR3 sequence: CASSPEQDTEAFF. CDR3 bases: TGCGCCAGCAGCCCCGAGCAGGACACTGAAGCTTTCTTT. This chain links TRBV5-1 with TRBJ1-1; D gene ambiguous. The V end was cut by 4 bases, the J end by 3 bases, with 10 bases between. Germline V gene lookup returns CDR1 SGHRS and CDR2 YFSETQ. The CDR3 consists of 13 residues.

J is TRBJ2-5 and V is TRBV7-2; 7 bases agree with TRBD2. The DNA end favors TRBJ2-7, so the J call may be wrong. The CDR3 sequence is 15 residues long. The germline V gene has CDR1 SGHTA and CDR2 FQGNSA. CDR3 sequence reads: CASRGDYESSYEQYF. CDR3 coding DNA: TGTGCCAGCAGGGGGGACTACGAGAGCTCCTACGAGCAGTACTTC.

This sequence joins TRBV4-1 and TRBJ1-1, with TRBD1 matching 7 bases. Losses at the gene ends were 1 base for V and 8 bases for J; bases not matched to a gene: 10. The CDR3 length is 15 residues. In germline, CDR1 is MGHRA, CDR2 YSYEKL. The CDR3 is CASSQVASEGAEAFF. The DNA for the CDR3 is TGCGCCAGCAGCCAAGTAGCTTCCGAGGGGGCGGAAGCTTTCTTT.

This clone has only a few counts. This chain uses TRBV5-6 with TRBJ1-4; no clear D gene. The CDR3 has 15 amino acids. Germline V gene sequence: CDR1 SGHDT, CDR2 YYEEEE. The V and J ends lost 0 bases and 8 bases respectively, with 14 bases between them. CDR3 sequence reads: CASSLGGRLREKLFF. CDR3 coding DNA: TGTGCCAGCAGCTTGGGAGGGAGGTTGCGGGAAAAACTGTTTTTT.

The chain uses TRBV6-1 and TRBJ2-1; perhaps TRBD2 as D (5 bases). V was clipped by 1 base and J by 2 bases, with 9 bases between them. CDR1 is MNHNS, CDR2 SASEGT, per germline. The length of the CDR3 is 15 residues. The CDR3, as DNA: TGTGCCAGCAGTGAAGGACTACCGCCCTACAATGAGCAGTTCTTC. Its translation is CASSEGLPPYNEQFF.

The genes are TRBV5-6 and TRBJ2-5, with D hard to call. The J call could be wrong; TRBJ2-7 is a better fit for the DNA end. Germline-derived CDR1 and CDR2 are SGHDT and YYEEEE. The CDR3 runs 14 residues. CDR3: CASSLKTAPYEQYF. CDR3 coding DNA: TGTGCCAGCAGCTTGAAAACCGCCCCCTACGAGCAGTACTTC.

In DNA form, the CDR3 reads TGTGCCAGCAGCTTCCAGGGACTAGCAATAAACACCGGGGAGCTGTTTTTT. It is translated as CASSFQGLAINTGELFF. The genes are TRBV9 and TRBJ2-2, with 9 bases that match TRBD2. This CDR3 comprises 17 residues. The germline CDR1 and CDR2 sequences are SGDLS and YYNGEE. Trimming took 4 bases from V and 2 from J; bases not matched to a gene: 9.

The rearrangement joins TRBV25-1 to TRBJ1-4, with D possibly matching TRBD1 (6 bases). Germline V gives CDR1 MGHDK, CDR2 SYGVNS. CDR3 length: 12 amino acids. Trimming took off 9 bases at V and 8 bases at J, with 13 bases between the two ends. As DNA, the CDR3 is TGTGCCAGTACAGGGTTGGGAGAAAAACTGTTTTTT. Translation gives CASTGLGEKLFF.

The genes are TRBV6-4 and TRBJ2-1; TRBD2 matches 7 bases. The J segment lost 0 bases and the V segment lost 2 bases, leaving 22 bases of the junction unmatched. CDR3 length: 22 amino acids. Germline loops: CDR1 MRHNA, CDR2 SNTAGT. CDR3 protein: CASSDPTTRVTSVTSSYNEQFF. The CDR3 DNA reads TGTGCCAGCAGTGACCCTACAACCAGGGTTACTAGCGTAACGAGCTCCTACAATGAGCAGTTCTTC.